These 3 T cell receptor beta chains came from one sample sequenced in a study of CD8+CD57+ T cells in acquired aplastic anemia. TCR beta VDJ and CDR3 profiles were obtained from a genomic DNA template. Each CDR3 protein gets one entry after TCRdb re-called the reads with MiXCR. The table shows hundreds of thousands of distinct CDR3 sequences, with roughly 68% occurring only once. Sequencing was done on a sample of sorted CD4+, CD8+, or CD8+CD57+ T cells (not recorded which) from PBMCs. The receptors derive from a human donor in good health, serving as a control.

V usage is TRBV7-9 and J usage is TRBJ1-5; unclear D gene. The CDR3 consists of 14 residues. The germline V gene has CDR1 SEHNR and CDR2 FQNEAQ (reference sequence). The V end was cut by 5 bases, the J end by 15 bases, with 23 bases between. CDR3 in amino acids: CASSQRPRSQPAHF. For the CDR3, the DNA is TGTGCCAGCAGCCAGAGACCGAGAAGTCAGCCCGCGCATTTT.

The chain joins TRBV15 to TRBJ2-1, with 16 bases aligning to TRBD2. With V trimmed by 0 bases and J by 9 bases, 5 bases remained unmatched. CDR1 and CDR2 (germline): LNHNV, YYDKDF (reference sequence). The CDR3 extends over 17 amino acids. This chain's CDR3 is CATSRDVGLAGGTEQFF. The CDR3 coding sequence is TGTGCCACCAGCAGAGATGTGGGACTAGCGGGGGGGACTGAGCAGTTCTTC.

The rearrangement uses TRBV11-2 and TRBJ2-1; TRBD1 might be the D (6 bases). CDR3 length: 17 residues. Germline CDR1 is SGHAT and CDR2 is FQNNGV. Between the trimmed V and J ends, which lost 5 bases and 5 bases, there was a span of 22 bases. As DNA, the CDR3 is TGTGCCAGCAGCGCTTCAAGAAAAACAGGGTACGACAATGAGCAGTTCTTC. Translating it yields CASSASRKTGYDNEQFF.